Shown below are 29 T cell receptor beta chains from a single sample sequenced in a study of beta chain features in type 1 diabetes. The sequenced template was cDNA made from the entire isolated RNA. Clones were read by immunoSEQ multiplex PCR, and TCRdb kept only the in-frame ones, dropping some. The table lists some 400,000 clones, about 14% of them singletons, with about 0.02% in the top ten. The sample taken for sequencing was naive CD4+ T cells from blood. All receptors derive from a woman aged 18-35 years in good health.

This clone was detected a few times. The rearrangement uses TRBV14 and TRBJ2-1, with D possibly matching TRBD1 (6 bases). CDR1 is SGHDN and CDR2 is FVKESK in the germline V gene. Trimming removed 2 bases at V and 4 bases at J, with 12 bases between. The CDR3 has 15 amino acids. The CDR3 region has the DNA TGTGCCAGCAGCCAAACTATCAGGGGTTACAATGAGCAGTTCTTC. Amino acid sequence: CASSQTIRGYNEQFF.

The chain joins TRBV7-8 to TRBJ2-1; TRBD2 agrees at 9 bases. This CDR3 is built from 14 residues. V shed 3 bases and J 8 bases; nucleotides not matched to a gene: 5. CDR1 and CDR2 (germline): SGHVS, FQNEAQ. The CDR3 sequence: CASSLREGRYEQFF. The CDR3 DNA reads TGTGCCAGCAGCTTGCGGGAGGGCCGGTATGAGCAGTTCTTC.

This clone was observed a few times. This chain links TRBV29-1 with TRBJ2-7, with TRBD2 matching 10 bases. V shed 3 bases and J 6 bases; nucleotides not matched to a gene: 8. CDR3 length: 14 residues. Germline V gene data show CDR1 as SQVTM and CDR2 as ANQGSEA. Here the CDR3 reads CSVDGGSGRPEQYF. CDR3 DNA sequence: TGCAGCGTTGATGGTGGTAGCGGGAGGCCCGAGCAGTACTTC.

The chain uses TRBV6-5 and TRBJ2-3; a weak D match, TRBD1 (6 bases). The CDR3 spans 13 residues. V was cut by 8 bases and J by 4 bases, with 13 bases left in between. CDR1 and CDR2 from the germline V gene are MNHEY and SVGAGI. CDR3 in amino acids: CASGWDNPDTQYF. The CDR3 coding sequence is TGTGCCAGCGGCTGGGACAATCCAGATACGCAGTATTTT.

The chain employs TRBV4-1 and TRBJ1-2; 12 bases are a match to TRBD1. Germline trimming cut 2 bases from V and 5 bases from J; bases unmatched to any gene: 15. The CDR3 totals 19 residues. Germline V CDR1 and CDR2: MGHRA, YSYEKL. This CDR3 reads CASSQTSGTGGRQSYGYTF. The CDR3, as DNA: TGCGCCAGCAGCCAAACGTCTGGGACAGGGGGCCGCCAAAGTTATGGCTACACCTTC.

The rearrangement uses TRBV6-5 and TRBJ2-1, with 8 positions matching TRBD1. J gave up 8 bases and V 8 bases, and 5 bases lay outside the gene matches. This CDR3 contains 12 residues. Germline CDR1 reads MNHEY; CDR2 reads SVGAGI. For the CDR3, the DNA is TGTGCCAGCTGGACAGGGTGGGATGAGCAGTTCTTC. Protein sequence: CASWTGWDEQFF.

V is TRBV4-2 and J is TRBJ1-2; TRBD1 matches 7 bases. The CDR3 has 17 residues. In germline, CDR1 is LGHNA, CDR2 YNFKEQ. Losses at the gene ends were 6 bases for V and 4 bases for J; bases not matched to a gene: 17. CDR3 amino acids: CASSQMGPGQRFYGYTF. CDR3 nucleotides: TGTGCCAGCAGTCAAATGGGGCCGGGACAGCGTTTCTATGGCTACACCTTC.

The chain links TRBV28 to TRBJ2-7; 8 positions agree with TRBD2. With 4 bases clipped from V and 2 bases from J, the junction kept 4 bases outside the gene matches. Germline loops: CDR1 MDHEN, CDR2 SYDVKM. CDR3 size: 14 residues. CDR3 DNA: TGTGCCAGCAGTTCTACTAGCGGCACCTACGAGCAGTACTTC. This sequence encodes CASSSTSGTYEQYF.

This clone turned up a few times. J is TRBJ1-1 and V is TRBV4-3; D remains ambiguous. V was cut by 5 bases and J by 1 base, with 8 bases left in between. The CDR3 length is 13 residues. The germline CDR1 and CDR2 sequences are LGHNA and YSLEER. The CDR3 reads CASSVGTNTEAFF. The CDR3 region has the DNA TGCGCCAGCAGCGTCGGTACGAACACTGAAGCTTTCTTT.

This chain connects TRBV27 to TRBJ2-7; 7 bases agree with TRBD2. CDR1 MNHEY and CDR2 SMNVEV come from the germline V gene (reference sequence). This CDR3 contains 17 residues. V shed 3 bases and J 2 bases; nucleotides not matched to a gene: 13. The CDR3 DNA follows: TGTGCCAGCAGTTTGGCAACTGTTGGCGGGACTACCTACGAGCAGTACTTC. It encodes CASSLATVGGTTYEQYF.

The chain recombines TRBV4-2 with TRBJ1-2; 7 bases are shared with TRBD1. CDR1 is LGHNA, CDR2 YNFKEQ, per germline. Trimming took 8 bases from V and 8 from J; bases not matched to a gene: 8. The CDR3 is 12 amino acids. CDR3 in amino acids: CASSRQGMGYTF. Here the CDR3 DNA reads TGTGCCAGCTCCCGACAGGGAATGGGCTACACCTTC.

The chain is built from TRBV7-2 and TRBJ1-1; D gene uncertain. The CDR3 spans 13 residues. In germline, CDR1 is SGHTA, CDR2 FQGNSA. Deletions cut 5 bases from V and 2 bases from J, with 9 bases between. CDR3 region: CASSRSRNTEAFF. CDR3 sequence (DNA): TGTGCCAGCAGCCGGTCCCGCAACACTGAAGCTTTCTTT.

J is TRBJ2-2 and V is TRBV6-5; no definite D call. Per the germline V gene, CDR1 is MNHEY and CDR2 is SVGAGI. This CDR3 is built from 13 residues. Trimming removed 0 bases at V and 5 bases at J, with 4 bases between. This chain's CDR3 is CASSYSRTGELFF. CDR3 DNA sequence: TGTGCCAGCAGTTACTCCCGTACCGGGGAGCTGTTTTTT.

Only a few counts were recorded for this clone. Here the CDR3 reads CASSPQGRQETQYF. The CDR3 DNA follows: TGTGCCAGCAGTCCCCAGGGGCGCCAAGAGACCCAGTACTTC. The V call is TRBV27, the J call TRBJ2-5, with TRBD1 as a possible D gene (6 bases). CDR3 length: 14 residues. Trimming left V 5 bases short and J 1 base short, with 11 bases between. From germline, CDR1 is MNHEY and CDR2 SMNVEV (reference sequence).

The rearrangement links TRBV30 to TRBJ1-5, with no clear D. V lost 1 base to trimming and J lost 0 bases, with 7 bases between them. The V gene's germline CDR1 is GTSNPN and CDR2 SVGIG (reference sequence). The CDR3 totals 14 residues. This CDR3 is CAWSAGYSNQPQHF. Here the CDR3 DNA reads TGTGCCTGGAGTGCGGGGTATAGCAATCAGCCCCAGCATTTT.

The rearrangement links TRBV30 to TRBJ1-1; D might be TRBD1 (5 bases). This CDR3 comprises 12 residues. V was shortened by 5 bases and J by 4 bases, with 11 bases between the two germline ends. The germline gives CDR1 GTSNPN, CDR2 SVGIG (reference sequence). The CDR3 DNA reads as TGTGCCTGGTTCGGGGGGTCCACTGAAGCTTTCTTT. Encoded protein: CAWFGGSTEAFF.

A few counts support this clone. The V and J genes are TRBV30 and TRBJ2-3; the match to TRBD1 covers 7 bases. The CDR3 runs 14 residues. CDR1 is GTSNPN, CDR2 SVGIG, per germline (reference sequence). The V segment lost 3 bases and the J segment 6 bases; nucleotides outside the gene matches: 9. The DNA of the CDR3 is TGTGCCTGGAGCGCAAAGAGGGGGCGCGATACGCAGTATTTT. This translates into CAWSAKRGRDTQYF. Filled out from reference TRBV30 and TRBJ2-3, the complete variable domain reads SQTIHQWPATLVQPVGSPLSLECTVEGTSNPNLYWYRQAAGRGLQLLFYSVGIGQISSEVPQNLSASRPQDRQFILSSKKLLLSDSGFYLCAWSAKRGRDTQYFGPGTRLTVL.

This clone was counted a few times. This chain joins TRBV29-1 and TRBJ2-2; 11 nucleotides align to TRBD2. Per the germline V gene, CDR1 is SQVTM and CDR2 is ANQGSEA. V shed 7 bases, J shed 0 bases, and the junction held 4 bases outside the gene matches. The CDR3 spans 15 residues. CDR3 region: CSARGLAANTGELFF. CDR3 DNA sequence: TGCAGCGCCCGGGGACTAGCGGCGAACACCGGGGAGCTGTTTTTT.

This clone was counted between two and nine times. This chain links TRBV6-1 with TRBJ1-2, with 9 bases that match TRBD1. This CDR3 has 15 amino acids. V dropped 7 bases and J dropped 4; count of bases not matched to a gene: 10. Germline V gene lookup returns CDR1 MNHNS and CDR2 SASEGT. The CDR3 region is CASTLTGGRGYGYTF. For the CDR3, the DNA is TGTGCCAGCACCTTAACAGGGGGCCGTGGCTATGGCTACACCTTC.

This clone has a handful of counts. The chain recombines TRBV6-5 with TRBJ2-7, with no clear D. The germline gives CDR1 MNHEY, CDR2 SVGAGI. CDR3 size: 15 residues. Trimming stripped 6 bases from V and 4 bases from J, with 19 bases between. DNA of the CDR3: TGTGCCAGCAGGCCTTCGCCCTCCGGAGTATACGAGCAGTACTTC. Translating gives CASRPSPSGVYEQYF.

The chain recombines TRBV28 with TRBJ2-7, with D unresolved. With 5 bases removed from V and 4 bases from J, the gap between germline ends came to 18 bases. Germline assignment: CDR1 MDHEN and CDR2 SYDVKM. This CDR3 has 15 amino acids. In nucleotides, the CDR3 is TGTGCCAGCAGTCCCCAGACAAGTTCACCGTACGAGCAGTACTTC. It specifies CASSPQTSSPYEQYF.

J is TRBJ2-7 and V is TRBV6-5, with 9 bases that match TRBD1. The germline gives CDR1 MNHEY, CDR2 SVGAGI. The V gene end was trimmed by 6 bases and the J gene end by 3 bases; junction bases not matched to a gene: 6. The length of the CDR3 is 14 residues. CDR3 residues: CASRGDRAGYEQYF. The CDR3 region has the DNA TGTGCCAGCAGGGGGGACAGGGCCGGCTACGAGCAGTACTTC.

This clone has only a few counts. DNA for the CDR3: TGTGCCAGCAGCCGCGGACTAGCGGGGCAAATAGGAGAGACCCAGTACTTC. It codes for CASSRGLAGQIGETQYF. The V gene is TRBV7-2, the J gene TRBJ2-5; 12 bases are shared with TRBD2. This CDR3 has 17 residues. The V and J ends lost 5 bases and 4 bases, in that order; junction bases with no gene match: 11. Germline V gene lookup returns CDR1 SGHTA and CDR2 FQGNSA.

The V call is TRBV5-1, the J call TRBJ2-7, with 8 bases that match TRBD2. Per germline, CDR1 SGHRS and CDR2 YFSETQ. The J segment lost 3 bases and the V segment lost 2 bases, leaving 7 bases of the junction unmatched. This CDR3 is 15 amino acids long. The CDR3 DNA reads TGCGCCAGCAGCTTAACTAGCGGTATACTCTACGAGCAGTACTTC. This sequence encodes CASSLTSGILYEQYF.

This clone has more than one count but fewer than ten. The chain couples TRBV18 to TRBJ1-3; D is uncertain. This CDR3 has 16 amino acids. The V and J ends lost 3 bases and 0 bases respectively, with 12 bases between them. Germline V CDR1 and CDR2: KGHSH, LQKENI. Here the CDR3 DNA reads TGTGCCAGCTCACCCAGGTTTTCTATCTCTGGAAACACCATATATTTT. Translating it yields CASSPRFSISGNTIYF.

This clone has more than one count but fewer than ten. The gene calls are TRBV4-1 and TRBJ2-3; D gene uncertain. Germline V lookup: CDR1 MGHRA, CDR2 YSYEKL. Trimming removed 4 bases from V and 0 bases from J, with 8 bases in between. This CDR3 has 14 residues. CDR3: CASSRLISTDTQYF. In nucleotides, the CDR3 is TGCGCCAGCAGCCGACTGATTAGCACAGATACGCAGTATTTT.

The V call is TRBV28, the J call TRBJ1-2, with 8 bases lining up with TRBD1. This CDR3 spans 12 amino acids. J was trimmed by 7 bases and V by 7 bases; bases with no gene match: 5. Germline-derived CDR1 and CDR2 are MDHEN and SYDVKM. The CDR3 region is CASTTGDVGYTF. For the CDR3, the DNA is TGTGCCAGCACGACAGGGGATGTTGGCTACACCTTC.

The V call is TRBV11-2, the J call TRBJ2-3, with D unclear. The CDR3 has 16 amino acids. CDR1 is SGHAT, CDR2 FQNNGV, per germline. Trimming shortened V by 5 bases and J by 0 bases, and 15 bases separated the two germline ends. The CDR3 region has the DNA TGTGCCAGCAGCGAAAACCCCCGGTCTAGCACAGATACGCAGTATTTT. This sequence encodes CASSENPRSSTDTQYF.

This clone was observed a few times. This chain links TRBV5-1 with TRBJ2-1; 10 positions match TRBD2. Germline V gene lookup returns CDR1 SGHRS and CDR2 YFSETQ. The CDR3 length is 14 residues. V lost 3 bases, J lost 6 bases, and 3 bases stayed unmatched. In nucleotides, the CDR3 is TGCGCCAGCAGCTGGGCTAGCGGGAGCAATGAGCAGTTCTTC. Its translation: CASSWASGSNEQFF.